This TCR beta chain was identified in a study of control samples from healthy donors and cancer patients. Produced via immunoSEQ multiplex PCR; TCRdb's table is partial and in-frame only. The table lists around 130,000 clones, approximately 90% of them singletons, with about 3.4% in the top ten. J lost 0 bases, V lost 2 bases, and 1 base had no gene match. Germline CDR1 is MDHEN and CDR2 is SYDVKM. The CDR3 spans 15 residues. Comment on this clone: The identical CDR3 is also encoded by other nucleotide sequences in the sample.

The chain is built from TRBV28 and TRBJ2-7; the match to TRBD1 covers 10 bases. The specimen was blood. The TCR originated in a man in his fifties or sixties in good health. The CDR3 loop is CASSLRTGGSYEQYF. The CDR3, as DNA: TGTGCCAGCAGTTTACGGACAGGGGGCTCCTACGAGCAGTACTTC.